The 6 T cell receptor beta chains in this list originate from one sample, sequenced in a study of CD8+CD57+ T cells in acquired aplastic anemia. Profiles of TCR beta VDJ and CDR3 were generated from a genomic DNA template. TCRdb reprocessed the reads with MiXCR, giving one entry per CDR3 protein. The sample lists approximately 150,000 distinct CDR3 sequences, more than 45% seen once, with roughly 1.1% in the top ten. Patients included in sequencing had previously demonstrated CD8+CD57+ cell expansion by flow cytometry. The sample taken for sequencing was sorted CD4+, CD8+, or CD8+CD57+ T cells (not recorded which) from PBMCs. The receptors were sampled from a human donor with aplastic anemia.

This clonotype has ten or more counts. J is TRBJ2-7 and V is TRBV3-1; 10 bases fit TRBD1. This CDR3 comprises 15 residues. CDR1 is LGHDT and CDR2 is YNNKEL in the germline V gene (reference sequence). The V segment lost 4 bases and the J segment 2 bases; nucleotides outside the gene matches: 5. CDR3 DNA: TGTGCCAGCAGCCGAGACAGGGGGCGTACCTACGAGCAGTACTTC. This codes for CASSRDRGRTYEQYF.

The V and J genes are TRBV24-1 and TRBJ2-5; 7 bases are shared with TRBD1. This CDR3 spans 15 amino acids. From germline, CDR1 is KGHDR and CDR2 SFDVKD. With 2 bases clipped from V and 4 bases from J, the junction kept 6 bases outside the gene matches. The CDR3 coding sequence is TGTGCCACCAGTGATTCGCAAGGGGGCCTAGAGACCCAGTACTTC. Translating gives CATSDSQGGLETQYF.

This clonotype was seen at least ten times. This chain links TRBV11-3 with TRBJ2-5; perhaps TRBD2 as D (7 bases). The CDR3 runs 13 residues. The V end was cut by 5 bases, the J end by 4 bases, with 11 bases between. CDR1 is SGHNT and CDR2 is YENEEA in the germline V gene. CDR3: CASSRRGAETQYF. CDR3 sequence (DNA): TGTGCCAGCAGCAGACGGGGGGCAGAGACCCAGTACTTC.

The V gene is TRBV20-1, the J gene TRBJ1-6; D is uncertain. The CDR3 length is 14 residues. In germline, CDR1 is DFQATT, CDR2 SNEGSKA (reference sequence). V dropped 1 base and J dropped 7 bases, with 11 bases sitting between them. In DNA, the CDR3 is TGCAGTGCTAGAGTAAAAGGACCGAATTCACCCCTCCACTTT. Protein: CSARVKGPNSPLHF.

V and J are TRBV5-1 and TRBJ2-2; 8 nucleotides line up with TRBD1. With V trimmed by 4 bases and J by 4 bases, 6 bases remained unmatched. The germline V gene has CDR1 SGHRS and CDR2 YFSETQ. This CDR3 is built from 15 residues. This CDR3 reads CASSIGQGGTGELFF. The DNA for the CDR3 is TGCGCCAGCAGCATCGGACAGGGAGGCACCGGGGAGCTGTTTTTT.

The J gene is TRBJ2-5, the V gene TRBV7-6, with 8 nucleotides matching TRBD2. The CDR3 length is 15 residues. Germline V CDR1 and CDR2: SGHVS, FNYEAQ. V dropped 1 base and J dropped 9; count of bases not matched to a gene: 10. CDR3 sequence: CASSLVTGTSTSQYF. CDR3 DNA: TGTGCCAGCAGCTTAGTCACCGGGACTAGTACGTCCCAGTACTTC.